One and the same sample provided the 11 T cell receptor beta chains below, sequenced in a study of technical replicates of blood from a handful of donors. The method was immunoSEQ multiplex PCR; TCRdb's version includes in-frame clones alone and lacks a portion of them. Of fewer than 95,000 clones in the sample, roughly 94% were seen once. Input material: T cells isolated from PBMCs. These receptors were taken from a human donor in good health.

The chain combines TRBV27 with TRBJ2-2; the match to TRBD2 covers 13 bases. Looked up from germline, CDR1 is MNHEY and CDR2 is SMNVEV (reference sequence). The CDR3 runs to 19 residues. The V segment lost 3 bases and the J segment 7 bases; nucleotides outside the gene matches: 14. The DNA for the CDR3 is TGTGCCAGCAGTTTTTCACTAGCGGGAGGGCCTTTAAAAAGCGGGGAGCTGTTTTTT. Its protein is CASSFSLAGGPLKSGELFF.

The chain recombines TRBV6-5 with TRBJ1-2; a possible D gene is TRBD1 (5 bases). The V end was cut by 8 bases, the J end by 5 bases, with 15 bases between. Looked up from germline, CDR1 is MNHEY and CDR2 is SVGAGI. CDR3 size: 13 residues. CDR3 nucleotide sequence: TGTGCCAGCCGCCAGGGTACTTTATATGGCTACACCTTC. Protein: CASRQGTLYGYTF.

The chain links TRBV29-1 to TRBJ1-3, with 8 positions matching TRBD1. Germline V gene lookup returns CDR1 SQVTM and CDR2 ANQGSEA. Trimming at V came to 4 bases and at J to 4 bases, leaving 0 bases not matched to a gene. This CDR3 is 12 amino acids long. This CDR3 reads CSVAGGGNTIYF. CDR3 DNA: TGCAGCGTTGCAGGGGGCGGAAACACCATATATTTT.

This clone has only one observation. This chain joins TRBV11-2 and TRBJ2-2; possible D gene TRBD1, 5 bases. Germline V lookup: CDR1 SGHAT, CDR2 FQNNGV. The V end was cut by 4 bases, the J end by 1 base, with 13 bases between. The CDR3 covers 16 residues. CDR3 sequence: CASSSIWTRNTGELFF. The DNA of the CDR3 is TGTGCCAGCAGCTCTATCTGGACACGGAACACCGGGGAGCTGTTTTTT.

The chain links TRBV2 to TRBJ2-1; 11 positions agree with TRBD2. Looked up from germline, CDR1 is SNHLY and CDR2 is FYNNEI. This CDR3 has 17 residues. The J segment lost 5 bases and the V segment lost 6 bases, leaving 12 bases of the junction unmatched. The CDR3 loop reads CASSPTSGGVGDNEQFF. CDR3 DNA: TGTGCCAGCAGCCCCACTAGCGGGGGAGTGGGGGACAATGAGCAGTTCTTC. The entire variable domain, with the rest obtained from reference TRBV2 and TRBJ2-1, is as follows: EPEVTQTPSHQVTQMGQEVILRCVPISNHLYFYWYRQILGQKVEFLVSFYNNEISEKSEIFDDQFSVERPDGSNFTLKIRSTKLEDSAMYFCASSPTSGGVGDNEQFFGPGTRLTVL.

The chain employs TRBV10-3 and TRBJ1-3; D is perhaps TRBD1 (6 bases). The length of the CDR3 is 13 residues. Trimming took 6 bases from V and 3 from J, leaving 9 bases between them. Germline V gene lookup returns CDR1 ENHRY and CDR2 SYGVKD. In DNA form, the CDR3 reads TGTGCCATCAGACAGGGAGATGGAAACACCATATATTTT. It translates to CAIRQGDGNTIYF.

Here the CDR3 reads CASSFSIIRANEKLFF. The CDR3 DNA reads as TGTGCCAGCAGCTTCTCTATTATCAGGGCTAATGAAAAACTGTTTTTT. The chain combines TRBV7-9 with TRBJ1-4; D might be TRBD1 (5 bases). V was pared by 3 bases and J by 3 bases, with 14 bases between. CDR1 is SEHNR, CDR2 FQNEAQ, per germline (reference sequence). The CDR3 is made up of 16 amino acids.

The V and J genes are TRBV6-5 and TRBJ1-1; D is uncertain. Looked up from germline, CDR1 is MNHEY and CDR2 is SVGAGI. The CDR3 has 14 residues. V was clipped by 0 bases and J by 7 bases, with 12 bases between them. The CDR3 DNA follows: TGTGCCAGCAGTTACTCGGAGATGGCCCTTGAAGCTTTCTTT. This translates into CASSYSEMALEAFF.

J is TRBJ2-2 and V is TRBV5-1; a weak D match, TRBD1 (6 bases). The length of the CDR3 is 16 residues. Germline V gives CDR1 SGHRS, CDR2 YFSETQ. V was shortened by 4 bases and J by 3 bases, with 16 bases between the two germline ends. The CDR3 nucleotides read TGCGCCAGCAGCCTGGCCGACAGGCTCTACACCGGGGAGCTGTTTTTT. Its translation: CASSLADRLYTGELFF.

The chain employs TRBV19 and TRBJ1-5, with D uncertain. Germline CDR1 and CDR2: LNHDA and SQIVND (reference sequence). There are 15 residues in the CDR3. V was pared by 4 bases and J by 3 bases, with 13 bases between. CDR3 sequence reads: CASSKGGGINQPQHF. The CDR3 region has the DNA TGTGCCAGTAGTAAGGGAGGAGGAATCAATCAGCCCCAGCATTTT.

With respect to this clone: At one end the junction does not follow the germline gene, possibly because of a read error. The chain employs TRBV19 and TRBJ2-5; 12 nucleotides match TRBD2. CDR1 is LNHDA, CDR2 SQIVND, per germline (reference sequence). The length of the CDR3 is 15 residues. The chain's CDR3 is CASGITSGGQETQYF. The CDR3 nucleotides are TGTGCCAGTGGTATTACTAGCGGGGGGCAAGAGACCCAGTACTTC.